These 19 T cell receptor beta chains were all obtained from the same sample, sequenced in a study of technical replicates of blood from a handful of donors. Libraries were prepared by immunoSEQ multiplex PCR; TCRdb keeps only in-frame clonotypes and omits some of them. The sample consists of about 75,000 clones, around 97% of them appearing once. Sequencing was performed on T cells isolated from PBMCs. All receptors derive from a human donor in good health.

CDR3 sequence: CASSLRGSGYTF. The CDR3, as DNA: TGTGCCAGCAGTTTAAGAGGGTCCGGCTACACCTTC. The chain combines TRBV27 with TRBJ1-2; D is unclear. Trimming cost V 2 bases and J 8 bases, with 9 bases left between them. Germline V gene data show CDR1 as MNHEY and CDR2 as SMNVEV (reference sequence). The CDR3 loop spans 12 amino acids.

The CDR3 DNA follows: TGTGCCAGCAGCTTGGCTCGACAAAACATTAGAGAGCAGTACTTC. Protein: CASSLARQNIREQYF. The chain combines TRBV5-5 with TRBJ2-7; D call uncertain. Per the germline V gene, CDR1 is SGHKS and CDR2 is YYEKEE (reference sequence). This CDR3 region has 15 residues. Trimming removed 0 bases at V and 7 bases at J, with 17 bases between.

This clone came up once. This chain links TRBV19 with TRBJ1-3, with 7 bases lining up with TRBD1. This CDR3 has 15 amino acids. Germline V gene lookup returns CDR1 LNHDA and CDR2 SQIVND (reference sequence). With 4 bases clipped from V and 4 bases from J, the junction kept 7 bases outside the gene matches. The CDR3 here is CASSTDREGGNTIYF. For the CDR3, the DNA is TGTGCCAGTAGTACTGACAGGGAAGGCGGAAACACCATATATTTT.

This clone was picked up one time. The chain joins TRBV28 to TRBJ2-7, with a tentative D call TRBD2 (7 bases). The V gene's germline CDR1 is MDHEN and CDR2 SYDVKM. This CDR3 has 11 residues. This CDR3 reads CAVGGAYEQYF. In DNA form, the CDR3 reads TGTGCTGTGGGGGGGGCGTACGAGCAGTACTTC.

The V and J genes are TRBV19 and TRBJ2-2; perhaps TRBD1 as D (6 bases). The germline V and J ends were trimmed by 4 bases and 2 bases, with 11 bases remaining between them. The CDR3 has 15 residues. Germline V gene lookup returns CDR1 LNHDA and CDR2 SQIVND (reference sequence). DNA of the CDR3: TGTGCCAGTAGTACCCTACAGGGAAACACCGGGGAGCTGTTTTTT. It is translated as CASSTLQGNTGELFF.

The chain combines TRBV29-1 with TRBJ1-5, with D unclear. CDR3 length: 13 amino acids. Trimming removed 0 bases from V and 4 bases from J, with 7 bases in between. Germline V lookup: CDR1 SQVTM, CDR2 ANQGSEA. The chain's CDR3 is CSVEDVENQPQHF. The CDR3 region has the DNA TGCAGCGTTGAAGATGTAGAGAATCAGCCCCAGCATTTT.

The chain links TRBV5-4 to TRBJ2-2; TRBD2 matches 11 bases. The CDR3 has 17 amino acids. In germline, CDR1 is SGHNT, CDR2 YYREEE (reference sequence). The junction had 7 bases not matched to a gene; V was cut back by 2 bases and J by 4 bases. CDR3 sequence reads: CASSLRSGRGGTGELFF. CDR3 nucleotides: TGTGCCAGCAGCTTACGTAGCGGGAGGGGGGGCACCGGGGAGCTGTTTTTT. The full variable domain, with the rest looked up from reference TRBV5-4 and TRBJ2-2, is ETGVTQSPTHLIKTRGQQVTLRCSSQSGHNTVSWYQQALGQGPQFIFQYYREEENGRGNFPPRFSGLQFPNYSSELNVNALELDDSALYLCASSLRSGRGGTGELFFGEGSRLTVL.

The chain is built from TRBV2 and TRBJ2-1; D possibly corresponds to TRBD2 (5 bases). This CDR3 spans 13 amino acids. Trimming took off 6 bases at V and 7 bases at J, with 13 bases between the two ends. Germline assignment: CDR1 SNHLY and CDR2 FYNNEI. Here the CDR3 reads CASRDSRGNEQFF. CDR3 DNA sequence: TGTGCCAGCAGGGACTCCCGAGGGAATGAGCAGTTCTTC.

The chain employs TRBV25-1 and TRBJ2-1; 12 bases map to TRBD2. There are 14 residues in the CDR3. V dropped 7 bases and J dropped 5; count of bases not matched to a gene: 3. The germline CDR1 and CDR2 sequences are MGHDK and SYGVNS. Here the CDR3 reads CASTLAGGDNEQFF. In DNA, the CDR3 is TGTGCCAGCACTCTAGCGGGAGGGGACAATGAGCAGTTCTTC.

This clone occurred once. The chain is built from TRBV5-4 and TRBJ2-6; D is possibly TRBD1 (6 bases). Trimming pared 5 bases from V and 0 bases from J, leaving 15 bases between. This CDR3 has 17 amino acids. The germline V gene has CDR1 SGHNT and CDR2 YYREEE (reference sequence). DNA for the CDR3: TGTGCCAGCAGTAATGGACAGTTGTTCTCTGGGGCCAACGTCCTGACTTTC. Its protein product is CASSNGQLFSGANVLTF.

The rearrangement uses TRBV4-1 and TRBJ2-1, with a weak D call TRBD2 (6 bases). CDR3 length equals 14 residues. CDR1 is MGHRA and CDR2 is YSYEKL in the germline V gene. Trimming pared 0 bases from V and 8 bases from J, leaving 11 bases between. Here the CDR3 DNA reads TGCGCCAGCAGCCAAGATAGGAGGGGCGATGAGCAGTTCTTC. This gives the protein CASSQDRRGDEQFF.

This sequence joins TRBV4-3 and TRBJ1-4; D possibly corresponds to TRBD1 (5 bases). V was pared by 0 bases and J by 2 bases, with 16 bases between. The germline gives CDR1 LGHNA, CDR2 YSLEER. The CDR3 spans 18 residues. CDR3 region: CASSQEGVGASTNEKLFF. In nucleotides, the CDR3 is TGCGCCAGCAGCCAAGAAGGCGTAGGGGCCTCTACTAATGAAAAACTGTTTTTT.

The chain has TRBV19 and TRBJ1-5, with a tentative D call TRBD1 (6 bases). This CDR3 is 15 amino acids long. With 3 bases removed from V and 6 bases from J, the gap between germline ends came to 15 bases. CDR1 is LNHDA, CDR2 SQIVND, per germline (reference sequence). The CDR3, as DNA: TGTGCCAGTAGTATTCAGGGGAGTTTGGGTCAGCCCCAGCATTTT. This gives the protein CASSIQGSLGQPQHF.

This sequence joins TRBV1 and TRBJ2-5; the D call in the table, TRBD2, was not verified against the DNA. TRBV1 is a documented pseudogene. The CDR3 consists of 14 residues. Here the CDR3 reads CTSSQDGVQETQYF. CDR3 nucleotide sequence: TGCACCAGCAGCCAAGACGGGGTACAAGAGACCCAGTACTTC.

The chain uses TRBV7-8 and TRBJ2-7; maybe TRBD1 (5 bases). From germline, CDR1 is SGHVS and CDR2 FQNEAQ. This CDR3 comprises 12 residues. Trimming cost V 4 bases and J 5 bases, with 9 bases left between them. CDR3 region: CASSSGLHEQYF. DNA for the CDR3: TGTGCCAGCAGCTCAGGGTTGCACGAGCAGTACTTC.

CDR3 residues: CASSLAGAHTQYF. The CDR3 coding sequence is TGTGCCAGCAGCTTAGCTGGGGCACATACGCAGTATTTT. The chain joins TRBV7-9 to TRBJ2-3, with D possibly TRBD1 on 5 matching bases. Trimming removed 0 bases at V and 7 bases at J, with 8 bases between. The CDR3 totals 13 residues. Germline V CDR1 and CDR2: SEHNR, FQNEAQ (reference sequence).

This chain connects TRBV18 to TRBJ2-1, with D possibly TRBD2 on 6 matching bases. With 5 bases removed from V and 0 bases from J, the gap between germline ends came to 17 bases. The CDR3 extends over 17 amino acids. Per the germline V gene, CDR1 is KGHSH and CDR2 is LQKENI. The CDR3 protein is CASSVSLAASSYNEQFF. In DNA form, the CDR3 reads TGTGCCAGCTCAGTCAGCTTAGCGGCCAGCTCCTACAATGAGCAGTTCTTC.

Turning to this clone: An end of the junction does not agree with germline; a read error may underlie this. The J gene is TRBJ2-7, the V gene TRBV5-6; D gene ambiguous. Germline V CDR1 and CDR2: SGHDT, YYEEEE. This CDR3 has 11 residues. The CDR3 bases are TGTGCCAGCAGCTCGTCCTACGGAGTCATTTTC. This encodes CASSSSYGVIF.

The chain recombines TRBV11-1 with TRBJ1-2, with TRBD1 matching 7 bases. V lost 6 bases to trimming and J lost 9 bases; unmatched junction nucleotides: 10. The CDR3 covers 13 residues. Germline V gene lookup returns CDR1 SGHAT and CDR2 FQDESV (reference sequence). The DNA of the CDR3 is TGTGCCAGCAGTCTTGGGAGACAGGGAAGCTACACCTTC. This gives the protein CASSLGRQGSYTF.